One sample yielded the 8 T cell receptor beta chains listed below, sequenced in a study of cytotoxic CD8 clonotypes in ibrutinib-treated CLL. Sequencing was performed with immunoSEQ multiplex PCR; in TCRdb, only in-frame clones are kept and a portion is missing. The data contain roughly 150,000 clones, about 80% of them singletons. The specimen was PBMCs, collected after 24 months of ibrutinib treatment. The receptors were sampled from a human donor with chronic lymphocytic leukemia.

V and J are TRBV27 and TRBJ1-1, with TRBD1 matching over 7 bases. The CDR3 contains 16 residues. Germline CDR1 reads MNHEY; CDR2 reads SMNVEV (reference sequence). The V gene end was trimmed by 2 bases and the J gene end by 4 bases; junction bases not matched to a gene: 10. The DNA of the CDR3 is TGTGCCAGCAGTTTACGGACAGGTACCTTGGGCACTGAAGCTTTCTTT. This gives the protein CASSLRTGTLGTEAFF.

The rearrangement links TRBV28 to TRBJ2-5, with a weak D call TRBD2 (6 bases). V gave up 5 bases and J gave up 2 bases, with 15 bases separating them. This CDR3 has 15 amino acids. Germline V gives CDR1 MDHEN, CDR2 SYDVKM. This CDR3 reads CASSVLRGAQETQYF. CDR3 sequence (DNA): TGTGCCAGCAGTGTCCTTCGCGGGGCGCAAGAGACCCAGTACTTC. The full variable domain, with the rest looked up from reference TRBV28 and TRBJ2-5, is DVKVTQSSRYLVKRTGEKVFLECVQDMDHENMFWYRQDPGLGLRLIYFSYDVKMKEKGDIPEGYSVSREKKERFSLILESASTNQTSMYLCASSVLRGAQETQYFGPGTRLLVL.

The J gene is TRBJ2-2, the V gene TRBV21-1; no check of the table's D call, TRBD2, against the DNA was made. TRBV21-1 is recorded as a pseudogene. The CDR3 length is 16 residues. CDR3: CADTKWWSANTGELFF. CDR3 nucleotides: TGTGCCGATACAAAGTGGTGGAGCGCGAACACCGGGGAGCTGTTTTTT.

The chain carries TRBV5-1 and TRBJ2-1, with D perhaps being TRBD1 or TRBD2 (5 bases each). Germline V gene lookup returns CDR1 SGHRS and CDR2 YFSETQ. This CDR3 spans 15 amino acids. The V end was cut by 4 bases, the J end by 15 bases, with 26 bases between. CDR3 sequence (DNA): TGCGCCAGCAGCCCCCAGGGCCAACCGGGGACCAGCGTGTTCTTC. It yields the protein CASSPQGQPGTSVFF.

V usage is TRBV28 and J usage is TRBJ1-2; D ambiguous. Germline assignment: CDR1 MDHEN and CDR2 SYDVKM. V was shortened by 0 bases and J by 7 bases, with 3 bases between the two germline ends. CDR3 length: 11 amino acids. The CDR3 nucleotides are TGTGCCAGCAGTTTATGGGGTGGCTACACCTTC. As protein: CASSLWGGYTF.

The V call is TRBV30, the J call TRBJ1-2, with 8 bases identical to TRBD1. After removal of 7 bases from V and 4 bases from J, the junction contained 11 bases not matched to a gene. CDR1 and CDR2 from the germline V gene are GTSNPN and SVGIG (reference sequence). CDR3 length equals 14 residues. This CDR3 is CASIPGGSGYGYTF. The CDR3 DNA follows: TGTGCCTCTATTCCAGGGGGCAGCGGCTATGGCTACACCTTC.

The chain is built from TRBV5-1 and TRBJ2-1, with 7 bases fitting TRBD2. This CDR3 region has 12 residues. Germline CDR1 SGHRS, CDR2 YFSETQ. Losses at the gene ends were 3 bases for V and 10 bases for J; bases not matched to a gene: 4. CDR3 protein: CASSWGGDEQFF. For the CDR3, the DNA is TGCGCCAGCAGCTGGGGGGGAGACGAGCAGTTCTTC.

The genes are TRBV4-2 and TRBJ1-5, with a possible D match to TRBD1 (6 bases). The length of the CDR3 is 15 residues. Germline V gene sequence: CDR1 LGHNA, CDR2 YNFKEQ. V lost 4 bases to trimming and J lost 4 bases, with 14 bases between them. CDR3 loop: CASSPDSGGNQPQHF. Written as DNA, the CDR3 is TGTGCCAGCAGCCCGGACAGTGGCGGGAATCAGCCCCAGCATTTT.